The 28 T cell receptor beta chains below were found in one sample sequenced in a study of T-cell reconstitution after alpha-beta-depleted transplantation in children. TCRbeta library preparation incorporated unique molecular identifiers. Each CDR3 protein is one row after TCRdb ran MiXCR on the PCR reads. The sample lists 120,000 or so distinct CDR3 sequences, about 23% occurring once. The sample was PBMCs, mostly from graft donor cells, taken 180 days after TCRalphabeta/CD19-depleted stem cell transplant. The receptors were sampled from a male patient aged 2-15 years who had a stem cell transplant for chronic granulomatous disease, so the T cells may come from the graft donor.

There are many counts of this clonotype. The V call is TRBV20-1, the J call TRBJ1-5; D possibly corresponds to TRBD1 (6 bases). The CDR3 is 13 residues long. CDR1 and CDR2 from the germline V gene are DFQATT and SNEGSKA (reference sequence). Trimming pared 4 bases from V and 4 bases from J, leaving 11 bases between. The CDR3: CSATSGANQPQHF. The CDR3 DNA follows: TGCAGTGCTACCTCAGGGGCTAATCAGCCCCAGCATTTT.

This clonotype turned up a few times. The chain uses TRBV7-3 and TRBJ1-1; D is uncertain. CDR1 and CDR2 (germline): SGHTA, FQGTGA. The CDR3 runs to 13 residues. The V end was cut by 0 bases, the J end by 6 bases, with 8 bases between. CDR3 amino acids: CASSLTRRSEAFF. The CDR3 region has the DNA TGTGCCAGCAGCTTAACACGACGCTCTGAAGCTTTCTTT.

This clonotype was seen repeatedly, ten times or more. CDR3 residues: CSATKTSGRGVETQYF. The CDR3 bases are TGCAGTGCCACCAAGACTAGCGGGAGAGGGGTGGAGACCCAGTACTTC. V usage is TRBV20-1 and J usage is TRBJ2-5; 12 bases are a match to TRBD2. Germline assignment: CDR1 DFQATT and CDR2 SNEGSKA (reference sequence). V dropped 6 bases and J dropped 5; count of bases not matched to a gene: 13. The CDR3 runs to 16 residues.

A single count supports this clonotype. The rearrangement uses TRBV3-1 and TRBJ2-1; 11 bases line up with TRBD2. Germline V gene lookup returns CDR1 LGHDT and CDR2 YNNKEL (reference sequence). J lost 7 bases, V lost 0 bases, and 14 bases had no gene match. The CDR3 has 19 amino acids. The CDR3 region has the DNA TGTGCCAGCAGCCAAGATCCGGTTTTAGCGGGAGGGCCGAGGAATGAGCAGTTCTTC. Translated, it gives CASSQDPVLAGGPRNEQFF.

J is TRBJ2-5 and V is TRBV12-3 or TRBV12-4; D gene uncertain. Trimming cost V 5 bases and J 5 bases, with 15 bases left between them. CDR3 size: 14 residues. The CDR3 here is CASSPKVTRETQYF. CDR3 DNA sequence: TGTGCCAGCAGTCCAAAGGTCACGCGGGAGACCCAGTACTTC.

In its sample, this clonotype was seen many times. The rearrangement uses TRBV20-1 and TRBJ2-1, with D tentatively TRBD2 (6 bases). Trimming removed 0 bases from V and 3 bases from J, with 18 bases in between. CDR3 size: 17 residues. Germline CDR1 reads DFQATT; CDR2 reads SNEGSKA (reference sequence). The CDR3 nucleotides read TGCAGTGCTAGAGATCTCCGGCGGGGTGCTTTCTACAATGAGCAGTTCTTC. Residues: CSARDLRRGAFYNEQFF.

This clonotype was observed once. This chain joins TRBV5-1 and TRBJ1-2; possible D gene TRBD1, 6 bases. The V end lost 5 bases, the J end lost 4 bases, and 18 bases lay between the germline ends. The CDR3 runs 15 residues. Per germline, CDR1 SGHRS and CDR2 YFSETQ. The CDR3 loop is CASSPIQGFGYGYTF. In DNA, the CDR3 is TGCGCCAGCAGTCCGATCCAGGGGTTTGGCTATGGCTACACCTTC.

This clonotype was detected only a few times. The gene calls are TRBV12-3 or TRBV12-4 and TRBJ1-2, with D possibly being TRBD1 (5 bases). The CDR3 contains 14 residues. Trimming cost V 0 bases and J 2 bases, with 7 bases left between them. CDR3 DNA: TGTGCCAGCAGTTTAGCCCGACAGAACTATGGCTACACCTTC. Translated: CASSLARQNYGYTF.

This clonotype was seen more than once but under ten times. The rearrangement uses TRBV15 and TRBJ2-4, with no clear D. Trimming cost V 2 bases and J 0 bases, with 14 bases left between them. CDR1 is LNHNV and CDR2 is YYDKDF in the germline V gene (reference sequence). CDR3 length: 17 amino acids. The CDR3 protein is CATSRPPVGIAKNIQYF. As DNA, the CDR3 is TGTGCCACCAGCAGACCCCCGGTTGGGATAGCCAAAAACATTCAGTACTTC.

This clonotype was recorded many times. The CDR3 DNA sequence: TGTGCCAGCTCACCACCGGGTGGAGGGTTTGAAAAACTGTTTTTT. Protein sequence: CASSPPGGGFEKLFF. The genes are TRBV18 and TRBJ1-4; D ambiguous. In germline, CDR1 is KGHSH, CDR2 LQKENI. The V end lost 0 bases, the J end lost 7 bases, and 12 bases lay between the germline ends. CDR3 size: 15 residues.

This clonotype was seen ten or more times. This chain links TRBV12-3 or TRBV12-4 with TRBJ1-4; TRBD1 matches 7 bases. J gave up 4 bases and V 6 bases, and 5 bases lay outside the gene matches. The CDR3 extends over 14 amino acids. This CDR3 reads CASSHHRGNEKLFF. Here the CDR3 DNA reads TGTGCCAGCAGCCACCACAGGGGTAATGAAAAACTGTTTTTT.

This clonotype was seen at least ten times. V usage is TRBV20-1 and J usage is TRBJ1-5, with D tentatively TRBD1 (5 bases). Germline-derived CDR1 and CDR2 are DFQATT and SNEGSKA (reference sequence). The CDR3 extends over 16 amino acids. V lost 1 base and J 2 bases, leaving 15 bases between the germline ends. Here the CDR3 reads CSARAVGGGGNQPQHF. The CDR3 region has the DNA TGCAGTGCTAGAGCGGTTGGGGGTGGGGGCAATCAGCCCCAGCATTTT.

This clonotype was seen repeatedly, ten times or more. V usage is TRBV20-1 and J usage is TRBJ2-3; 8 nucleotides match TRBD2. V lost 3 bases to trimming and J lost 0 bases; unmatched junction nucleotides: 2. The V gene's germline CDR1 is DFQATT and CDR2 SNEGSKA (reference sequence). The CDR3 loop spans 14 amino acids. The CDR3 here is CSASGRASTDTQYF. CDR3 sequence (DNA): TGCAGTGCTAGCGGGAGGGCAAGCACAGATACGCAGTATTTT.

This clonotype appeared many times. V is TRBV29-1 and J is TRBJ2-3; TRBD2 matches at 8 bases. The CDR3 totals 13 residues. Germline CDR1 and CDR2: SQVTM and ANQGSEA. V was clipped by 4 bases and J by 3 bases; unmatched bases: 3. The CDR3 sequence is CSVGRGGTDTQYF. In DNA form, the CDR3 reads TGCAGCGTTGGTCGGGGGGGGACAGATACGCAGTATTTT.

This clonotype occurred a few times. This chain links TRBV6-1 with TRBJ2-4; 8 bases align to TRBD1. The CDR3 runs 15 residues. V was pared by 6 bases and J by 7 bases, with 11 bases of the junction left unmatched. Germline V lookup: CDR1 MNHNS, CDR2 SASEGT. CDR3 nucleotides: TGTGCCAGCAGCCCAGACAGGGGAGGTCGGAACATTCAGTACTTC. Encoded protein: CASSPDRGGRNIQYF.

This clonotype has a handful of counts. The genes are TRBV7-3 and TRBJ2-5; possible D gene TRBD2, 6 bases. The germline gives CDR1 SGHTA, CDR2 FQGTGA. The CDR3 consists of 15 residues. Trimming shortened V by 2 bases and J by 2 bases, and 12 bases separated the two germline ends. The CDR3 is CASSLGGNSQETQYF. The CDR3 coding sequence is TGTGCCAGCAGCTTAGGAGGGAACAGTCAAGAGACCCAGTACTTC.

This clonotype was counted a few times. This sequence joins TRBV20-1 and TRBJ2-1, with TRBD2 matching 13 bases. The CDR3 length is 17 residues. Trimming took 4 bases from V and 0 from J; bases not matched to a gene: 6. From germline, CDR1 is DFQATT and CDR2 SNEGSKA (reference sequence). CDR3 region: CSAILAGGSHSYNEQFF. In DNA, the CDR3 is TGCAGTGCTATACTAGCGGGAGGGTCCCACTCCTACAATGAGCAGTTCTTC.

This clonotype was detected only a few times. V gene TRBV20-1 combines with J gene TRBJ2-1; the D gene is possibly TRBD2 (5 bases). The germline V gene has CDR1 DFQATT and CDR2 SNEGSKA (reference sequence). The CDR3 contains 15 residues. V was shortened by 1 base and J by 4 bases, with 14 bases between the two germline ends. The CDR3 loop is CSARAMAGGYNEQFF. The CDR3 DNA reads TGCAGTGCTAGAGCTATGGCGGGCGGGTACAATGAGCAGTTCTTC.

The chain carries TRBV12-3 or TRBV12-4 and TRBJ2-1; D is ambiguous. This CDR3 spans 14 amino acids. Trimming cost V 10 bases and J 10 bases, with 23 bases left between them. The CDR3, as DNA: TGTGCCACCTGCCGGGCCAGTCTTCTACCAGAGCAGTTCTTC. Protein product: CATCRASLLPEQFF.

The sample holds many counts of this clonotype. The CDR3 nucleotides are TGCAGTGGTAGGGTAGGGTCCACTGAAGCTTTCTTT. It yields the protein CSGRVGSTEAFF. V gene TRBV20-1 combines with J gene TRBJ1-1; D remains unclear. Germline V lookup: CDR1 DFQATT, CDR2 SNEGSKA (reference sequence). Trimming shortened V by 7 bases and J by 4 bases, and 13 bases separated the two germline ends. The CDR3 is made up of 12 amino acids.

This clonotype was picked up one time. The chain carries TRBV7-9 and TRBJ2-7; D uncertain. CDR3 length equals 15 residues. Germline assignment: CDR1 SEHNR and CDR2 FQNEAQ (reference sequence). V lost 1 base, J lost 2 bases, and 12 bases lay in between. The DNA for the CDR3 is TGTGCCAGCAGCTTAGAGGAACGGCCGCCCTACGAGCAGTACTTC. Translated, it gives CASSLEERPPYEQYF.

The V and J genes are TRBV29-1 and TRBJ2-5, with 8 bases that match TRBD1. The V segment lost 6 bases and the J segment 5 bases; nucleotides outside the gene matches: 8. The CDR3 is 13 amino acids. Germline V CDR1 and CDR2: SQVTM, ANQGSEA. The chain's CDR3 is CSVWTGWVETQYF. The CDR3 nucleotides read TGCAGCGTCTGGACAGGGTGGGTGGAGACCCAGTACTTC.

This clonotype was counted at least ten times. CDR3 residues: CASSPRQGAGNEQFF. Written as DNA, the CDR3 is TGTGCCAGCAGTCCCCGACAGGGGGCTGGGAATGAGCAGTTCTTC. The V gene is TRBV12-3 or TRBV12-4, the J gene TRBJ2-1; 10 nucleotides line up with TRBD1. The CDR3 covers 15 residues. V gave up 5 bases and J gave up 7 bases; unmatched junction bases: 8.

This clonotype was found many times. CDR3 in amino acids: CSARDRDPSYEQYF. CDR3 bases: TGCAGTGCTAGAGATCGGGACCCCTCCTACGAGCAGTACTTC. The chain carries TRBV20-1 and TRBJ2-7; the D call may be TRBD1 or TRBD2 (5 bases each). Germline V lookup: CDR1 DFQATT, CDR2 SNEGSKA (reference sequence). The CDR3 loop spans 14 amino acids. With 0 bases removed from V and 0 bases from J, the gap between germline ends came to 9 bases.

This clonotype was picked up many times. The rearrangement joins TRBV20-1 to TRBJ2-7; D call uncertain. The V gene's germline CDR1 is DFQATT and CDR2 SNEGSKA (reference sequence). V lost 1 base, J lost 7 bases, and 14 bases lay in between. The CDR3 contains 13 residues. The DNA for the CDR3 is TGCAGTGCTAGAGGGGTAGGTTCGAGGGAGCAGTACTTC. This translates into CSARGVGSREQYF.

About this clonotype: A read error may produce the germline difference seen at one junction end. This chain connects TRBV5-5 to TRBJ2-7; D gene unclear. The CDR3 length is 15 residues. Looked up from germline, CDR1 is SGHKS and CDR2 is YYEKEE (reference sequence). The CDR3 DNA reads as TGTGCCAGCAGCTTGGGACGCCTGAGCTCCTACGAGCACTACTTC. Translated, it gives CASSLGRLSSYEHYF.

This clonotype was detected many times. The V gene is TRBV5-4, the J gene TRBJ2-1, with TRBD2 matching over 8 bases. CDR3 length: 16 residues. Per the germline V gene, CDR1 is SGHNT and CDR2 is YYREEE (reference sequence). Trimming at V came to 4 bases and at J to 0 bases, leaving 6 bases not matched to a gene. The CDR3 coding sequence is TGTGCCAGCAGCCGGGGGGGGGCTGGCTCCTACAATGAGCAGTTCTTC. Translated: CASSRGGAGSYNEQFF.

This chain links TRBV18 with TRBJ2-1, with D unclear. V dropped 6 bases and J dropped 4 bases, with 13 bases sitting between them. CDR3 length: 14 amino acids. CDR1 and CDR2 (germline): KGHSH, LQKENI. The CDR3 DNA reads TGTGCCAGCTCGCCCTCTCAAGCTTACAATGAGCAGTTCTTC. It yields the protein CASSPSQAYNEQFF.